This TCR beta chain was documented in a study of T cells after yellow fever vaccination. The germline V gene encodes CDR1 SGHTA and CDR2 FQGNSA. Trimming at V came to 3 bases and at J to 0 bases, leaving 6 bases not matched to a gene. The CDR3 is made up of 16 amino acids. MiXCR, applied by TCRdb to the 5' RACE reads, yields one record per CDR3 protein. The table shows nearly 550,000 distinct CDR3 sequences, with roughly a fifth occurring only once. This clonotype was seen more than once but under ten times. The V gene is TRBV7-2, the J gene TRBJ2-7; TRBD2 matches 9 bases. The sequencing here drew on PBMCs, taken 15 days after the yellow fever booster vaccination. This sequence originates from a man aged 30 to 39 who received the YFV17D yellow fever vaccine. As DNA, the CDR3 is TGTGCCAGCAGCTTGAGGCTAGCGGGAAACTCCTACGAGCAGTACTTC. Its translation: CASSLRLAGNSYEQYF. Together with reference TRBV7-2 and TRBJ2-7, the CDR3 gives the full variable domain: GAGVSQSPSNKVTEKGKDVELRCDPISGHTALYWYRQSLGQGLEFLIYFQGNSAPDKSGLPSDRFSAERTGGSVSTLTIQRTQQEDSAVYLCASSLRLAGNSYEQYFGPGTRLTVT.